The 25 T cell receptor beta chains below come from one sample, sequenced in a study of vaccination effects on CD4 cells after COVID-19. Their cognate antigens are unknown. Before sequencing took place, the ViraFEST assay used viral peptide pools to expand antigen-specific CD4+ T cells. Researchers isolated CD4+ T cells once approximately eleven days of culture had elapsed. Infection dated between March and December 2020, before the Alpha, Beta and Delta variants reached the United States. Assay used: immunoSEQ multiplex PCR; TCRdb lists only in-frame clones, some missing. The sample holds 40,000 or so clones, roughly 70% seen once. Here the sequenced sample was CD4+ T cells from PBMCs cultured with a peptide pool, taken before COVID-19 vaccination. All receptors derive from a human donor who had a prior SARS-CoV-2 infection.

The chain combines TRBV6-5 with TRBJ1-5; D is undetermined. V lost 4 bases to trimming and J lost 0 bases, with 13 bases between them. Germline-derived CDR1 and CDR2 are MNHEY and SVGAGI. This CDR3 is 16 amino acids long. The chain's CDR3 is CASSSGSGSSNQPQHF. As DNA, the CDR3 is TGTGCCAGCAGTTCTGGGTCCGGGAGTAGCAATCAGCCCCAGCATTTT.

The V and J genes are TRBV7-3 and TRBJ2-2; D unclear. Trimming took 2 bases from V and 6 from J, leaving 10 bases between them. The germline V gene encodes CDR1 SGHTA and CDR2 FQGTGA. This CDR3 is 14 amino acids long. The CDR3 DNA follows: TGTGCCAGCAGCTTAGACAAGAGTGCCGGGGAGCTGTTTTTT. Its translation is CASSLDKSAGELFF.

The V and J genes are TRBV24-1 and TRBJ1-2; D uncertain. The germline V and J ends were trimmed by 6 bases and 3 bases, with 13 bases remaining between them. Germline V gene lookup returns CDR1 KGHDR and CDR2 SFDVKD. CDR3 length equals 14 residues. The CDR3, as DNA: TGTGCCACCAGTAAGGACGGTGCAGACTATGGCTACACCTTC. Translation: CATSKDGADYGYTF.

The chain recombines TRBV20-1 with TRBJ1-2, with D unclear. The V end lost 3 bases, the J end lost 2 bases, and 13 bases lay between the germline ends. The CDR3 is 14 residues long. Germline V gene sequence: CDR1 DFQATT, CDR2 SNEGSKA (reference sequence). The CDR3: CSASLMEGNYGYTF. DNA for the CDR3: TGCAGTGCTAGTTTGATGGAGGGAAACTATGGCTACACCTTC.

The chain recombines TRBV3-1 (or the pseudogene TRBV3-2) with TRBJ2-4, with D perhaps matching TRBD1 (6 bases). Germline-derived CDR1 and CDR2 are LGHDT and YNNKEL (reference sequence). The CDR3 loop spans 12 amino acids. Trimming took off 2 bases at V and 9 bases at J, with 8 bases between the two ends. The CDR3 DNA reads TGTGCCAGCAGCCAACTAGGGGGCATTCAGTACTTC. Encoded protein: CASSQLGGIQYF.

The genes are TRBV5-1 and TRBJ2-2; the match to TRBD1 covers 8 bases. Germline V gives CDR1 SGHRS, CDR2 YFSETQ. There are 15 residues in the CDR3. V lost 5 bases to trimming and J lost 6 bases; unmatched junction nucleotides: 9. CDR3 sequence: CASSQTDRVAGELFF. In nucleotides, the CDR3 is TGCGCCAGCAGTCAGACGGACAGGGTAGCCGGGGAGCTGTTTTTT.

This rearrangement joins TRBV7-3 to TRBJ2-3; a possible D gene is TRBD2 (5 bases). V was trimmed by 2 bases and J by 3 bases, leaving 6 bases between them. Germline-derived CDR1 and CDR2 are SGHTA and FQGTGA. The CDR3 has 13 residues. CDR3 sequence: CASSLRETDTQYF. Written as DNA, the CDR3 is TGTGCCAGCAGCTTACGGGAAACAGATACGCAGTATTTT.

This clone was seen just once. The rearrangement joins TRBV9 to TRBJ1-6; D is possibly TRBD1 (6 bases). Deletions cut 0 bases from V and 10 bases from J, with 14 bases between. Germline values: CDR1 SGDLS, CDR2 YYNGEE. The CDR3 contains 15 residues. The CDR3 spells CASSVGGGGGSPLHF. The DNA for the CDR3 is TGTGCCAGCAGCGTAGGAGGAGGGGGTGGATCACCCCTCCACTTT.

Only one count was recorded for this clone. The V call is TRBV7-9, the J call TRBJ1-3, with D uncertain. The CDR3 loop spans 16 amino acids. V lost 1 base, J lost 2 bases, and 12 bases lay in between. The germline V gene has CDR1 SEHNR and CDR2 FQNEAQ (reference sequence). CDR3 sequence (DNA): TGTGCCAGCAGCTTAGTGAAGGGCACGGCTGGAAACACCATATATTTT. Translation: CASSLVKGTAGNTIYF. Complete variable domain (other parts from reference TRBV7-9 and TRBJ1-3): DTGVSQNPRHKITKRGQNVTFRCDPISEHNRLYWYRQTLGQGPEFLTYFQNEAQLEKSRLLSDRFSAERPKGSFSTLEIQRTEQGDSAMYLCASSLVKGTAGNTIYFGEGSWLTVV.

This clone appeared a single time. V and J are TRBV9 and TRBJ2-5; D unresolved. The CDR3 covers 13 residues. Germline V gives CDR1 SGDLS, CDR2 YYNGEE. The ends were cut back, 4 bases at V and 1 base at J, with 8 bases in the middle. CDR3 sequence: CASSLSAQETQYF. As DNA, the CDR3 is TGTGCCAGCAGCCTCTCGGCCCAAGAGACCCAGTACTTC.

The CDR3 DNA sequence: TGTGCCAGCAGTTCTCACGGCACAGATACGCAGTATTTT. It encodes CASSSHGTDTQYF. The chain uses TRBV28 and TRBJ2-3; D is unclear. Per germline, CDR1 MDHEN and CDR2 SYDVKM. The ends were cut back, 4 bases at V and 1 base at J, with 6 bases in the middle. The CDR3 loop spans 13 amino acids.

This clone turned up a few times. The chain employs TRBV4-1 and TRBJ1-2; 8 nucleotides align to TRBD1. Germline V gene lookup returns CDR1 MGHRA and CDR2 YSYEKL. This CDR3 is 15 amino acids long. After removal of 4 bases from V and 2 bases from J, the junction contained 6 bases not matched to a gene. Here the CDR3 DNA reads TGCGCCAGCAGCCGCGACAGGGGAGGAAACTATGGCTACACCTTC. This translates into CASSRDRGGNYGYTF.

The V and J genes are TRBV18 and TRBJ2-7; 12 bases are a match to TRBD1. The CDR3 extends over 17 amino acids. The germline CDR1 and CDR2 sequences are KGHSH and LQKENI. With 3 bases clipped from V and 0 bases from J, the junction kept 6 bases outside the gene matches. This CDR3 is CASSPGTGGPDSYEQYF. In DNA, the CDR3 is TGTGCCAGCTCACCGGGGACAGGGGGCCCCGACTCCTACGAGCAGTACTTC.

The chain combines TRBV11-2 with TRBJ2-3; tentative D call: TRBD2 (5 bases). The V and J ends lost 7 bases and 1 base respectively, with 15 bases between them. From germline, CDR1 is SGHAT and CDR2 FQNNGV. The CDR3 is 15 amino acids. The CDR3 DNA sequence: TGTGCCAGCATTATAGGCCTTAGCGGCACAGATACGCAGTATTTT. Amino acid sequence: CASIIGLSGTDTQYF.

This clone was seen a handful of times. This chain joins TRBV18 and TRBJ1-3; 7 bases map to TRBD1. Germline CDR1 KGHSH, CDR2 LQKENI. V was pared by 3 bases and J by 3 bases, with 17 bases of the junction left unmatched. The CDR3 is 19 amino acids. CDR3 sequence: CASSPSAITWTGFGNTIYF. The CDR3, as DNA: TGTGCCAGCTCACCCTCAGCAATTACTTGGACAGGATTTGGAAACACCATATATTTT.

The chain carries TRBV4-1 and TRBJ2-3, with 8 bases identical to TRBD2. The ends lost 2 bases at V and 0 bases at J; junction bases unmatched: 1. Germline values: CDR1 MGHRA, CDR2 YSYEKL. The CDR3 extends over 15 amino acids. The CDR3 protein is CASSQIAGSTDTQYF. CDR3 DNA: TGCGCCAGCAGCCAAATAGCGGGGAGCACAGATACGCAGTATTTT.

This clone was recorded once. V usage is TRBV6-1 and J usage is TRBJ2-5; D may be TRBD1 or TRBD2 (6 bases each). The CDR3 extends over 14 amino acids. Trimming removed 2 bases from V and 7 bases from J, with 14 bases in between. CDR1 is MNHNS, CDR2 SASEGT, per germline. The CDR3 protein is CASSEIGGLGTQYF. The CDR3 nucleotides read TGTGCCAGCAGTGAAATAGGGGGGCTGGGGACCCAGTACTTC.

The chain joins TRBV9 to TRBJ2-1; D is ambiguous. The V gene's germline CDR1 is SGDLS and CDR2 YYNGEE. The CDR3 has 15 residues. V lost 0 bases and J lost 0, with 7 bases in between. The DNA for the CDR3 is TGTGCCAGCAGCGTAGTAGAAGGCTCCTACAATGAGCAGTTCTTC. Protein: CASSVVEGSYNEQFF.

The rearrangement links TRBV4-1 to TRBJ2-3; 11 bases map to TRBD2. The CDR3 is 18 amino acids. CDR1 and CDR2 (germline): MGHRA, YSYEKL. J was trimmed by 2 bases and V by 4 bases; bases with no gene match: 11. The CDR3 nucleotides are TGCGCCAGCAGCCGCGGGCCACTAGCGGGGGCCCCCACAGATACGCAGTATTTT. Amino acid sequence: CASSRGPLAGAPTDTQYF.

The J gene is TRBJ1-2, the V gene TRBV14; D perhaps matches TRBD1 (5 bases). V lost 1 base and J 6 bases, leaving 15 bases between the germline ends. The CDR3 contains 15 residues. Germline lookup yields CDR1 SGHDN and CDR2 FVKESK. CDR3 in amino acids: CASSQAGTLGHGYTF. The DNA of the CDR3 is TGTGCCAGCAGCCAAGCAGGGACGTTGGGACATGGCTACACCTTC.

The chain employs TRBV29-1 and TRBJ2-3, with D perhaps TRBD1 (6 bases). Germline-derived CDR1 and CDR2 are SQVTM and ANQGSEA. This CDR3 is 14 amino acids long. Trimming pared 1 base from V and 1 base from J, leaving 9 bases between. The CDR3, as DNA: TGCAGCGTTGAAGGGGGGCGGGGCACAGATACGCAGTATTTT. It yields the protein CSVEGGRGTDTQYF.

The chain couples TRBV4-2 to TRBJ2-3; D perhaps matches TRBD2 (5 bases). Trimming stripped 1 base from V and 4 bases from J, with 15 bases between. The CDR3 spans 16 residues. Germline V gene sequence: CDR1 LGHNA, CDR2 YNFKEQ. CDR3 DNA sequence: TGTGCCAGCAGCCAAGTCGTGCGGGCGGGCTCAGATACGCAGTATTTT. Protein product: CASSQVVRAGSDTQYF.

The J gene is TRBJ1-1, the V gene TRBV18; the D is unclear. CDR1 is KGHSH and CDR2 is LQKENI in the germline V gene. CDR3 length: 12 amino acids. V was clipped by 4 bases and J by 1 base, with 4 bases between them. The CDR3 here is CASSRQNTEAFF. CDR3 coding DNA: TGTGCCAGCTCACGGCAGAACACTGAAGCTTTCTTT.

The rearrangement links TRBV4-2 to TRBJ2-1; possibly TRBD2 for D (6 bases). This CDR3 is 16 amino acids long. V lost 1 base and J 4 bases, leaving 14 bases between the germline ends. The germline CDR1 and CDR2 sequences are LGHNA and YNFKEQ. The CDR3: CASSQGSSDLYNEQFF. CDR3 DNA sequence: TGTGCCAGCAGCCAAGGGTCTAGCGACCTATACAATGAGCAGTTCTTC.

CDR3 residues: CASSTPGVSYEQYF. The CDR3 DNA sequence: TGTGCCAGTAGTACCCCCGGGGTGTCCTACGAGCAGTACTTC. The rearrangement uses TRBV19 and TRBJ2-7; D perhaps matches TRBD2 (5 bases). The ends were cut back, 4 bases at V and 1 base at J, with 11 bases in the middle. The CDR3 consists of 14 residues. Germline V gives CDR1 LNHDA, CDR2 SQIVND (reference sequence).